This T cell receptor (beta chain) came from a study of T cell repertoires in cytomegalovirus infection. On the study more broadly: Indications came from public TCR beta signatures; they pointed to CMV infection and to a matching HLA type.

TCRdb passed the reads through MiXCR, listing each CDR3 protein once. The data hold fewer than 550,000 distinct CDR3 sequences, with approximately 26% observed a single time. This clonotype came up once. The trim removed 6 bases at V and 0 bases at J, leaving 6 bases unmatched. There are 15 residues in the CDR3. Germline lookup yields CDR1 SQVTM and CDR2 ANQGSEA. The rearrangement links TRBV29-1 to TRBJ2-7, with 12 bases identical to TRBD2. Sequencing was performed on PBMCs. This clonotype was obtained from a human donor in good health (CMV status not recorded). Some clones in this sample may be carry-over from other donors' samples. CDR3 amino acids: CSVRTSGTSSYEQYF. The CDR3, as DNA: TGCAGCGTCCGGACTAGCGGGACCAGCTCCTACGAGCAGTACTTC.